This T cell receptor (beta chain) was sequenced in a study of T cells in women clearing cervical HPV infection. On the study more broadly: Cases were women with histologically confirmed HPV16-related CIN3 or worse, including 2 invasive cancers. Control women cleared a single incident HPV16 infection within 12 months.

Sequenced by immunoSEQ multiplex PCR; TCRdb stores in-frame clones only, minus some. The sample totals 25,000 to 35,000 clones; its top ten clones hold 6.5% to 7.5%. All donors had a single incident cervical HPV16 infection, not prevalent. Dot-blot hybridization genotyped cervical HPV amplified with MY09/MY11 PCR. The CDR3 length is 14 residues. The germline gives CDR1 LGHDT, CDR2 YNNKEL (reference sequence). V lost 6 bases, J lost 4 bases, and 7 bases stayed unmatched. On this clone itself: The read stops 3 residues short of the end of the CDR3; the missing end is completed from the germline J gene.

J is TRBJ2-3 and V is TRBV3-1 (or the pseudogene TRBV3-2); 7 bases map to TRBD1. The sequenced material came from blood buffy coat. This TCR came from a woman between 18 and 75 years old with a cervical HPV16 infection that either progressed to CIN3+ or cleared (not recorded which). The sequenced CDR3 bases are TGTGCCAGCAGGCTCCGGGACAGACCAGATACG. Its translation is CASRLRDRPDT. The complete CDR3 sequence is CASRLRDRPDTQYF.